The 9 T cell receptor beta chains below were found in one sample sequenced in a study of blood T cell repertoires in COVID-19. The method was immunoSEQ multiplex PCR; TCRdb's version includes in-frame clones alone and lacks a portion of them. The data show some 140,000 clones, about 85% seen once. The specimen sequenced was peripheral blood. Source of these receptors: a man aged 60 to 69 with COVID-19, enrolled during active disease.

The chain links TRBV11-3 to TRBJ2-7; 9 nucleotides agree with TRBD1. This CDR3 region has 15 residues. Germline V gene sequence: CDR1 SGHNT, CDR2 YENEEA. The trim removed 5 bases at V and 6 bases at J, leaving 11 bases unmatched. CDR3 bases: TGTGCCAGCAGCCCATTCCGGGACAGGGAGGCCGAGCAGTACTTC. Encoded protein: CASSPFRDREAEQYF.

The V call is TRBV5-8, the J call TRBJ2-2; D is perhaps TRBD2 (5 bases). The V gene lost 0 bases and the J gene lost 8 bases, with 17 bases spanning the gap. The CDR3 extends over 16 amino acids. Germline values: CDR1 SGHTS, CDR2 YDEGEE. This CDR3 reads CASSLVRPSGGGELFF. DNA for the CDR3: TGTGCCAGCAGCTTGGTTCGCCCATCCGGAGGTGGGGAGCTGTTTTTT.

A single count supports this clone. This chain links TRBV11-2 with TRBJ2-1; 8 nucleotides agree with TRBD2. This CDR3 contains 15 residues. The V and J ends lost 7 bases and 0 bases, in that order; junction bases with no gene match: 5. The germline V gene encodes CDR1 SGHAT and CDR2 FQNNGV. The CDR3 DNA reads TGTGCCAGCATCCCCAGCGGGAGCTCCTACAATGAGCAGTTCTTC. Protein sequence: CASIPSGSSYNEQFF.

The chain couples TRBV27 to TRBJ1-3; 7 bases are a match to TRBD1. The CDR3 loop spans 16 amino acids. V lost 2 bases to trimming and J lost 0 bases; unmatched junction nucleotides: 4. Germline assignment: CDR1 MNHEY and CDR2 SMNVEV (reference sequence). DNA for the CDR3: TGTGCCAGCAGTTTAAGGGGGCCCTTCTCTGGAAACACCATATATTTT. Protein: CASSLRGPFSGNTIYF.

The V and J genes are TRBV2 and TRBJ2-2, with 7 bases that match TRBD1. The germline CDR1 and CDR2 sequences are SNHLY and FYNNEI. The CDR3 runs 15 residues. The J segment lost 5 bases and the V segment lost 6 bases, leaving 9 bases of the junction unmatched. CDR3 amino acids: CASRPADRVTGELFF. Written as DNA, the CDR3 is TGTGCCAGCAGGCCCGCAGACAGGGTAACCGGGGAGCTGTTTTTT.

The genes are TRBV7-3 and TRBJ2-1; the match to TRBD1 covers 9 bases. From germline, CDR1 is SGHTA and CDR2 FQGTGA. Trimming removed 4 bases from V and 7 bases from J; junction bases left unmatched: 5. CDR3 size: 14 residues. CDR3 residues: CASSSGTGWNEQFF. In nucleotides, the CDR3 is TGTGCCAGCAGCTCTGGGACAGGGTGGAATGAGCAGTTCTTC.

This sequence joins TRBV7-6 and TRBJ2-7, with a possible D match to TRBD1 (6 bases). Looked up from germline, CDR1 is SGHVS and CDR2 is FNYEAQ. V was pared by 5 bases and J by 2 bases, with 10 bases between. CDR3 length equals 13 residues. CDR3 coding DNA: TGTGCCAGCAGCCCCCGGACAGCCTACGAGCAGTACTTC. Its protein product is CASSPRTAYEQYF. Full variable domain (remainder filled in from reference TRBV7-6 and TRBJ2-7): GAGVSQSPRYKVTKRGQDVALRCDPISGHVSLYWYRQALGQGPEFLTYFNYEAQQDKSGLPNDRFSAERPEGSISTLTIQRTEQRDSAMYRCASSPRTAYEQYFGPGTRLTVT.

This chain connects TRBV11-2 to TRBJ2-1, with TRBD2 matching 12 bases. J lost 8 bases, V lost 5 bases, and 7 bases had no gene match. Per the germline V gene, CDR1 is SGHAT and CDR2 is FQNNGV. The CDR3 has 15 amino acids. CDR3 protein: CASSDGTSGYYEQFF. Here the CDR3 DNA reads TGTGCCAGCAGCGATGGGACTAGCGGGTATTATGAGCAGTTCTTC. Together with reference TRBV11-2 and TRBJ2-1, the CDR3 gives the full variable domain: EAGVAQSPRYKIIEKRQSVAFWCNPISGHATLYWYQQILGQGPKLLIQFQNNGVVDDSQLPKDRFSAERLKGVDSTLKIQPAKLEDSAVYLCASSDGTSGYYEQFFGPGTRLTVL.

As DNA, the CDR3 is TGCGCCAGCAGCTTGGGGTTTCAGGGGAATACCCAAGAGACCCAGTACTTC. It is translated as CASSLGFQGNTQETQYF. The chain carries TRBV5-1 and TRBJ2-5; D perhaps matches TRBD1 (6 bases). This CDR3 contains 17 residues. V lost 0 bases to trimming and J lost 1 base, with 16 bases between them. Germline CDR1 is SGHRS and CDR2 is YFSETQ. The entire variable domain, with the rest obtained from reference TRBV5-1 and TRBJ2-5, is as follows: KAGVTQTPRYLIKTRGQQVTLSCSPISGHRSVSWYQQTPGQGLQFLFEYFSETQRNKGNFPGRFSGRQFSNSRSEMNVSTLELGDSALYLCASSLGFQGNTQETQYFGPGTRLLVL.